One and the same sample provided the 29 T cell receptor beta chains below, sequenced in a study of T cells after yellow fever vaccination. From the 5' RACE reads, TCRdb called clonotypes with MiXCR, one entry per CDR3 protein. This sample has 150,000 to 200,000 distinct CDR3 sequences, with 9.5% to 12% found just once. The sequencing here drew on CD8+ T cells sorted from PBMCs, taken 15 days after the yellow fever booster vaccination. The receptors originated from a man aged 18 to 35 who received the YFV17D yellow fever vaccine.

The V and J genes are TRBV5-1 and TRBJ2-7; maybe TRBD1 (5 bases). The CDR3 loop spans 14 amino acids. From germline, CDR1 is SGHRS and CDR2 YFSETQ. V lost 4 bases and J lost 2, with 13 bases in between. CDR3 in amino acids: CASSATTVAYEQYF. CDR3 sequence (DNA): TGCGCCAGCAGCGCGACGACAGTTGCCTACGAGCAGTACTTC.

The chain is built from TRBV6-2 or TRBV6-3 and TRBJ2-1, with D possibly being TRBD1 (6 bases). Germline CDR1 and CDR2: MNHEY and SVGEGT. Between the trimmed V and J ends, which lost 5 bases and 7 bases, there was a span of 21 bases. CDR3 length equals 16 residues. This chain's CDR3 is CASSAPGQLLGNEQFF. CDR3 coding DNA: TGTGCCAGCAGTGCACCTGGACAGCTCCTGGGGAATGAGCAGTTCTTC.

The chain uses TRBV5-8 and TRBJ2-7; D perhaps matches TRBD2 (6 bases). Germline lookup yields CDR1 SGHTS and CDR2 YDEGEE. Trimming pared 2 bases from V and 0 bases from J, leaving 18 bases between. The CDR3 loop spans 17 amino acids. CDR3 bases: TGTGCCAGCAGCTTCGATCCGGGACTGGAGAGCTCCTACGAGCAGTACGTC. Residues: CASSFDPGLESSYEQYV.

This clonotype was seen more than once but under ten times. This rearrangement joins TRBV3-1 to TRBJ2-1; D possibly matches TRBD1 or TRBD2 (5 bases each). This CDR3 spans 16 amino acids. The V end lost 3 bases, the J end lost 2 bases, and 14 bases lay between the germline ends. Germline V gene lookup returns CDR1 LGHDT and CDR2 YNNKEL (reference sequence). CDR3 sequence reads: CASSQSLRGPYNEQFF. The CDR3 DNA is TGTGCCAGCAGCCAGTCCTTGAGGGGCCCCTACAATGAGCAGTTCTTC.

This clonotype was detected only a few times. In DNA form, the CDR3 reads TGTGCCAGCAGTTTGAGTGGCTCTTATATCGCTTCTAGCACAGATACGCAGTATTTT. This codes for CASSLSGSYIASSTDTQYF. The J gene is TRBJ2-3, the V gene TRBV27; D is ambiguous. This CDR3 spans 19 amino acids. Looked up from germline, CDR1 is MNHEY and CDR2 is SMNVEV (reference sequence). Trimming shortened V by 3 bases and J by 0 bases, and 22 bases separated the two germline ends.

The gene calls are TRBV11-3 and TRBJ2-3; 8 bases map to TRBD2. Germline CDR1 SGHNT, CDR2 YENEEA. The CDR3 runs 15 residues. V gave up 8 bases and J gave up 0 bases; unmatched junction bases: 7. CDR3 sequence reads: CASATGTSSTDTQYF. The CDR3 DNA reads TGTGCCAGCGCAACCGGGACTAGTAGCACAGATACGCAGTATTTT. The full variable domain, with the rest looked up from reference TRBV11-3 and TRBJ2-3, is EAGVVQSPRYKIIEKKQPVAFWCNPISGHNTLYWYLQNLGQGPELLIRYENEEAVDDSQLPKDRFSAERLKGVDSTLKIQPAELGDSAVYLCASATGTSSTDTQYFGPGTRLTVL.

The rearrangement uses TRBV19 and TRBJ2-3; D is unresolved. The CDR3 has 16 residues. The germline V gene encodes CDR1 LNHDA and CDR2 SQIVND (reference sequence). Trimming shortened V by 4 bases and J by 2 bases, and 16 bases separated the two germline ends. The CDR3 region has the DNA TGTGCCAGTAGTACCATGACGGGCGTGCCCACAGATACGCAGTATTTT. Protein product: CASSTMTGVPTDTQYF.

The chain joins TRBV12-3 or TRBV12-4 to TRBJ2-1; TRBD2 matches at 11 bases. Trimming removed 8 bases from V and 9 bases from J; junction bases left unmatched: 9. The CDR3 totals 14 residues. This chain's CDR3 is CASHTGLAVGEQFF. In DNA form, the CDR3 reads TGTGCCAGCCACACGGGACTAGCGGTGGGTGAGCAGTTCTTC.

The chain couples TRBV7-9 to TRBJ1-2; TRBD1 might be the D (5 bases). This CDR3 contains 14 residues. Germline CDR1 and CDR2: SEHNR and FQNEAQ (reference sequence). Trimming took off 5 bases at V and 4 bases at J, with 14 bases between the two ends. The CDR3 DNA sequence: TGTGCCAGCAGCCCAGGGACCCCAATCTATGGCTACACCTTC. Protein: CASSPGTPIYGYTF.

The V gene is TRBV12-3 or TRBV12-4, the J gene TRBJ2-1, with D possibly TRBD1 on 6 matching bases. Trimming stripped 5 bases from V and 8 bases from J, with 10 bases between. CDR3 length equals 12 residues. CDR3 coding DNA: TGTGCCAGCAGTCGGGACATCTATGAGCAGTTCTTC. The encoded protein is CASSRDIYEQFF.

This clonotype turned up a few times. The chain joins TRBV7-3 to TRBJ2-1; tentatively, D is TRBD2 (7 bases). This CDR3 has 14 residues. Trimming removed 5 bases at V and 9 bases at J, with 17 bases between. Germline V gives CDR1 SGHTA, CDR2 FQGTGA. The CDR3, as DNA: TGTGCCAGCAGCGCTGGGGGGGGGCTAGGTGAGCAGTTCTTC. Translation: CASSAGGGLGEQFF.

The chain carries TRBV19 and TRBJ2-4, with no clear D. The V end lost 5 bases, the J end lost 0 bases, and 11 bases lay between the germline ends. The CDR3 contains 15 residues. CDR1 LNHDA and CDR2 SQIVND come from the germline V gene (reference sequence). The CDR3 DNA sequence: TGTGCCAGTAGTGGAAAGGTGAAAGCCAAAAACATTCAGTACTTC. This gives the protein CASSGKVKAKNIQYF.

In this sample, this clonotype turned up a few times. The chain uses TRBV24-1 and TRBJ2-1; perhaps D is TRBD1 or TRBD2 (5 bases each). Germline CDR1 reads KGHDR; CDR2 reads SFDVKD. The ends were cut back, 3 bases at V and 0 bases at J, with 11 bases in the middle. The CDR3 runs 16 residues. The CDR3 region is CATSDGGGSSYNEQFF. CDR3 DNA sequence: TGTGCCACCAGTGATGGGGGTGGAAGCTCCTACAATGAGCAGTTCTTC.

This clonotype was detected a few times. This chain joins TRBV6-5 and TRBJ1-5; TRBD1 might be the D (5 bases). The CDR3 has 14 residues. CDR1 MNHEY and CDR2 SVGAGI come from the germline V gene. V lost 4 bases and J lost 0, with 7 bases in between. DNA for the CDR3: TGTGCCAGCAGTTCAGGGTATAGCAATCAGCCCCAGCATTTT. It encodes CASSSGYSNQPQHF.

This clonotype appeared many times. CDR3 sequence (DNA): TGTGCCAGCAGCTCGGCAGAGTACGTCCTTAACTCTGGGGCCAACGTCCTGACTTTC. This gives the protein CASSSAEYVLNSGANVLTF. The chain carries TRBV5-4 and TRBJ2-6; D not resolved. The CDR3 sequence is 19 residues long. Trimming removed 3 bases at V and 0 bases at J, with 19 bases between. Germline V gene data show CDR1 as SGHNT and CDR2 as YYREEE (reference sequence).

The chain uses TRBV7-2 and TRBJ2-7; D gene unclear. The CDR3 has 13 amino acids. Trimming took 0 bases from V and 9 from J, leaving 12 bases between them. CDR1 and CDR2 (germline): SGHTA, FQGNSA. CDR3 sequence reads: CASSLAPPNVQYV. For the CDR3, the DNA is TGTGCCAGCAGCTTAGCGCCCCCGAACGTGCAGTACGTC.

The chain uses TRBV5-1 and TRBJ2-1, with D unclear. The CDR3 length is 15 residues. Trimming left V 7 bases short and J 6 bases short, with 20 bases between. Germline V gene sequence: CDR1 SGHRS, CDR2 YFSETQ. CDR3 sequence reads: CASRLRNPRGNEQFF. Written as DNA, the CDR3 is TGCGCCAGCCGACTCCGTAACCCCCGAGGCAATGAGCAGTTCTTC.

J is TRBJ2-3 and V is TRBV9; D ambiguous. This CDR3 contains 15 residues. V was clipped by 4 bases and J by 2 bases, with 14 bases between them. Germline V gives CDR1 SGDLS, CDR2 YYNGEE. The CDR3 sequence: CASSPVGPFTDTQYF. CDR3 nucleotides: TGTGCCAGCAGCCCCGTCGGACCTTTCACAGATACGCAGTATTTT. Together with reference TRBV9 and TRBJ2-3, the CDR3 gives the full variable domain: DSGVTQTPKHLITATGQRVTLRCSPRSGDLSVYWYQQSLDQGLQFLIQYYNGEERAKGNILERFSAQQFPDLHSELNLSSLELGDSALYFCASSPVGPFTDTQYFGPGTRLTVL.

In this sample, this clonotype turned up a few times. The J gene is TRBJ2-7, the V gene TRBV7-8, with 9 positions matching TRBD2. With 1 base clipped from V and 0 bases from J, the junction kept 10 bases outside the gene matches. CDR1 is SGHVS and CDR2 is FQNEAQ in the germline V gene. This CDR3 spans 18 amino acids. The CDR3 nucleotides read TGTGCCAGCAGCTTAGTCGGCCTAGCGGGGAGCGTCTCCTACGAGCAGTACTTC. Its protein is CASSLVGLAGSVSYEQYF.

This clonotype was counted many times. This chain joins TRBV3-1 and TRBJ2-7, with D possibly matching TRBD1 (5 bases). The CDR3 runs 13 residues. The V gene's germline CDR1 is LGHDT and CDR2 YNNKEL (reference sequence). V shed 8 bases and J shed 0 bases, with 11 bases lying between them. CDR3 loop: CASGQGSSYEQYV. The CDR3 region has the DNA TGTGCCAGCGGGCAGGGCAGCTCCTACGAGCAGTACGTC.

This clonotype occurred a few times. In DNA, the CDR3 is TGTGCCAGCAGCTCGGGACAGATATTCACCGGGGAGCTGTTTTTT. It specifies CASSSGQIFTGELFF. The chain uses TRBV7-9 and TRBJ2-2; 7 bases line up with TRBD1. V lost 4 bases and J lost 4; bases outside the gene matches: 6. Germline V gives CDR1 SEHNR, CDR2 FQNEAQ (reference sequence). The CDR3 has 15 amino acids.

The chain recombines TRBV4-1 with TRBJ2-1; 14 nucleotides line up with TRBD2. Germline CDR1 MGHRA, CDR2 YSYEKL. The CDR3 contains 19 residues. Unmatched junction bases numbered 7, after V lost 3 bases and J lost 0 bases. The CDR3, as DNA: TGCGCCAGCAGCCATCGTCCCGGGACTAGCGGGAGCTCCTACAATGAGCAGTTCTTC. Protein sequence: CASSHRPGTSGSSYNEQFF.

The V and J genes are TRBV20-1 and TRBJ1-5, with TRBD1 as a possible D gene (6 bases). The V gene lost 6 bases and the J gene lost 0 bases, with 12 bases spanning the gap. The CDR3 sequence is 14 residues long. CDR1 and CDR2 (germline): DFQATT, SNEGSKA (reference sequence). The CDR3 DNA reads TGCAGTGCCGAGGACAGTTTTAGCAATCAGCCCCAGCATTTT. Translation: CSAEDSFSNQPQHF.

In this sample, this clonotype turned up a few times. This chain uses TRBV7-9 with TRBJ1-2; 8 bases map to TRBD1. Germline loops: CDR1 SEHNR, CDR2 FQNEAQ (reference sequence). The CDR3 spans 14 residues. The trim removed 4 bases at V and 4 bases at J, leaving 5 bases unmatched. The CDR3 DNA sequence: TGTGCCAGCAGCTCTCCAGGGGGCTCCTATGGCTACACCTTC. Amino acid sequence: CASSSPGGSYGYTF.

The chain carries TRBV7-2 and TRBJ1-1, with TRBD1 matching 11 bases. Per germline, CDR1 SGHTA and CDR2 FQGNSA. The CDR3 extends over 15 amino acids. V shed 4 bases, J shed 4 bases, and the junction held 5 bases outside the gene matches. The CDR3: CASSYAGTGGTEAFF. CDR3 nucleotides: TGTGCCAGCAGCTATGCCGGGACAGGGGGCACTGAAGCTTTCTTT.

This clonotype was seen only a few times. The chain employs TRBV12-3 or TRBV12-4 and TRBJ2-2; 7 bases fit TRBD1. V lost 6 bases, J lost 0 bases, and 4 bases stayed unmatched. The CDR3 contains 15 residues. In nucleotides, the CDR3 is TGTGCCAGCAGGGGGACAGCCGCGAACACCGGGGAGCTGTTTTTT. It specifies CASRGTAANTGELFF.

This clonotype occurred a few times. The rearrangement links TRBV6-2 or TRBV6-3 to TRBJ2-3, with unresolved D. Trimming took 6 bases from V and 7 from J, leaving 17 bases between them. CDR1 is MNHEY and CDR2 is SVGEGT in the germline V gene. This CDR3 region has 14 residues. The CDR3 region is CASRPLKDLYTQYF. The CDR3 DNA is TGTGCCAGCAGGCCCCTTAAGGACCTATATACGCAGTATTTT.

This clonotype was seen many times. V gene TRBV4-3 combines with J gene TRBJ2-7; 7 bases agree with TRBD2. V shed 0 bases, J shed 0 bases, and the junction held 2 bases outside the gene matches. Germline assignment: CDR1 LGHNA and CDR2 YSLEER. This CDR3 region has 15 residues. The CDR3 reads CASSQDLAASYEQYF. The CDR3 coding sequence is TGCGCCAGCAGCCAAGACCTAGCGGCCTCCTACGAGCAGTACTTC.

The gene calls are TRBV7-9 and TRBJ2-6; D not resolved. The CDR3 contains 13 residues. The V end lost 8 bases, the J end lost 2 bases, and 7 bases lay between the germline ends. Germline CDR1 SEHNR, CDR2 FQNEAQ (reference sequence). CDR3 residues: CASADAGANVLTF. Here the CDR3 DNA reads TGTGCCAGCGCTGATGCTGGGGCCAACGTCCTGACTTTC.